This TCR beta chain was observed in a study of T cells in Graves' hyperthyroidism and ophthalmopathy. Whole-study findings and limits: Onset of ophthalmopathy came a median approximately 6.8 months after the model predicted it.

Uncontrolled infection, other autoimmune disease, pregnancy and lactation each barred patients from inclusion. The study based diagnoses on clinical symptoms, serum thyroxine and TRAb, thyroid ultrasound and orbital computed tomography. This clonotype was counted ten times or more. Its target is unknown. TCR beta CDR3 regions were amplified from RNA transcripts. Initially, a first-round RT-PCR of the TCR CDR3 employed the HTBI primer set. Via MiXCR, TCRdb re-called the multiplex PCR reads, giving one row per CDR3 protein. The sample holds 500,000 to 600,000 distinct CDR3 sequences, about 45% seen once. The germline CDR1 and CDR2 sequences are SGHKS and YYEKEE (reference sequence). This CDR3 contains 13 residues. The V end lost 1 base, the J end lost 5 bases, and 9 bases lay between the germline ends.

V gene TRBV5-5 combines with J gene TRBJ2-5; D is unclear. Sequenced sample: peripheral blood or thyroid tissue (not recorded which). The TCR originated in an adult woman with Graves' disease, either hyperthyroidism or ophthalmopathy (not recorded which). CDR3: CASSLYSGETQYF. The CDR3 DNA is TGTGCCAGCAGCTTGTACTCTGGGGAGACCCAGTACTTC.